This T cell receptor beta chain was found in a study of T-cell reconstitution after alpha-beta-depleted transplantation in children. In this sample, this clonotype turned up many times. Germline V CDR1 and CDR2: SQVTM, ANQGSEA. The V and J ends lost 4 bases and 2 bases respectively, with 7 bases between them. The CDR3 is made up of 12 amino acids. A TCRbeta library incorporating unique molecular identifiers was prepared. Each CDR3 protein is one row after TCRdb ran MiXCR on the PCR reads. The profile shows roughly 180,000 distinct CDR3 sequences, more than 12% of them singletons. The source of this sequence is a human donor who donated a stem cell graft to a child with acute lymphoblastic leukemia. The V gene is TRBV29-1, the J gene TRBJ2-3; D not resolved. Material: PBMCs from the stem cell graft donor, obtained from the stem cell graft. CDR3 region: CSVAAFTDTQYF. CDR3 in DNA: TGCAGCGTTGCGGCCTTCACAGATACGCAGTATTTT.